This record looks at one T cell receptor (beta chain) sequence and its context. This clone was detected only a few times. Which antigen it targets is not known. No base quality values were provided; no much bigger clone lies one nucleotide off. The sample belongs to a study of PD-L1 blockade in urothelial cancer (dated by TCRdb to 2016 to 2017). A note on the overall study: Every patient began therapy in 2014 and was given atezolizumab 1,200 mg intravenously every 3 weeks. About 90% of the 29 patients were males with bladder-origin urothelial cancer, and about 60% of the 29 reported a prior smoking history. An ECOG performance status of 0 or 1 was recorded for the patients, and 0 to 3 prior chemotherapy regimens had been received by the patients. Blood samples were analyzed at 3 weeks after treatment start (second dose) and at 6 weeks after treatment start. Blood samples gave a median of roughly 150,000 T cells and 88,000 or so unique TCRs, with a median clonality of roughly 0.08. The study was an exploratory multi-omic analysis of somatic, immune and clinical correlates of response to PD-L1 blockade with atezolizumab in urothelial cancer. Pretreatment tumor samples, along with matched peripheral blood serially collected before and after atezolizumab treatment, were subjected to TCR sequencing. Durable clinical benefit was defined as progression-free survival longer than 6 months, and TCR features were also tested against progression-free and overall survival. In the same patients, whole exome sequencing and RNA sequencing of pretreatment tumors were performed in addition to TCR sequencing. Durable clinical benefit was achieved by nine patients but not by the remaining 20. Over 28 patients had pretreatment blood TCR-seq, 24 had at least one posttreatment blood collection, and 24 had tumor TCR-seq.

The junction shows trimming of 4 bases on V and 3 bases on J, and the gene matches do not reach 14 bases of it. The CDR3 starts with the cysteine, ends with the phenylalanine, and has 18 residues. Here the CDR3 DNA is all that survives: 54 bases in frame from base 1. Looking up the germline V gene yields CDR1 SGHRS and CDR2 YFSETQ. Beyond this particular receptor, the publication reports: A pretreatment peripheral blood TCR clonality below the median was linked to improved progression-free and overall survival. Small sample size (n of about 29) and many exploratory analyses mean the results are intended to be hypothesis-generating. Among patients with durable benefit, tumor-associated TCR clones showed greater expansion in peripheral blood 3 weeks after treatment started (n ≈ 23, p = 0.022).

Each PCR received spiked-in synthetic TCR analog templates so that absolute template abundance could be estimated from read counts. The immunoSEQ assay used bias-controlled V and J gene primers to amplify TCRbeta CDR3 regions from genomic DNA. Sequencing of rearranged TCRbeta segments was done at approximately 20X coverage. The original pipeline was this. Clustering was used to correct sequencing errors, and CDR3s were annotated against IMGT to assign V, D and J genes. Only productive TCRbeta rearrangements were used in downstream analyses, excluding out-of-frame or stop-codon sequences. Clonality was computed as one minus Shannon entropy normalized by the log of the number of unique productive sequences. Fisher's exact test with Benjamini-Hochberg correction, using a cutoff of adjusted p below 0.01, was how clones that differed between time points or between blood and tumor were identified. Not all clones reach the TCRdb copy of this immuneACCESS table, which keeps in-frame sequences only. Checked studies attribute under half of the gap to unresolved V genes and leave the rest unexplained. V and J calls and clone size are copied from that table; D and trimming were computed from the DNA. Present in this sample are around 82,000 clones, 80% to 85% of which were seen just once. The leading ten clones occupy 2% to 2.5% of the sample.

This sample's time point label indicates: pretreatment peripheral blood. A cohort of around 29 patients with locally advanced or metastatic urothelial carcinoma, treated at Memorial Sloan Kettering on a trial protocol, was included. Peripheral blood mononuclear cells were collected pretreatment and during treatment, with between 1 and 8 total time points per patient. The Qiagen DNeasy Blood extraction kit was used to purify genomic DNA from total PBMCs and tumor samples. PBMCs were collected pretreatment and during treatment and were isolated and stored as previously described. The receptor chain draws on TRBV5-1 and TRBJ1-4; TRBD1 lines up with 8 middle nucleotides. The TCR comes from a man between 60 and 75 years old with urothelial cancer. The sample here was PBMCs, taken around atezolizumab (anti-PD-L1) treatment. Here is the DNA: TGCGCCAGCAGCGTGAGGACAGGGTGGTTGATCCCTAATGAAAAACTGTTTTTT. It translates to CASSVRTGWLIPNEKLFF.